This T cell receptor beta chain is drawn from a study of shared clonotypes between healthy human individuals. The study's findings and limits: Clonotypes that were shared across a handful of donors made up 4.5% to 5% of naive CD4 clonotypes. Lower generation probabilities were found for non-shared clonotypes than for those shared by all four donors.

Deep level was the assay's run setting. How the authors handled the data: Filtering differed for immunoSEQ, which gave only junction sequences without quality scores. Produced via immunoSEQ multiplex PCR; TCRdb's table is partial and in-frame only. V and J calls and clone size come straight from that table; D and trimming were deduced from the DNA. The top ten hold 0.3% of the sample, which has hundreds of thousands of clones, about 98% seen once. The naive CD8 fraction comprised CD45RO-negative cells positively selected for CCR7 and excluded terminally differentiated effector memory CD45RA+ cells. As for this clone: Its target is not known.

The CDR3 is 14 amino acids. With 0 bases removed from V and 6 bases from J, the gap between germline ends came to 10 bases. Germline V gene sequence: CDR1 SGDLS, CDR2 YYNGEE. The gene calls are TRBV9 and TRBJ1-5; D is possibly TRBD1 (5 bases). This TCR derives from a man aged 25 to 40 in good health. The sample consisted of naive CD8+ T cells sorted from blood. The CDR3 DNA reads TGTGCCAGCAGCGTAGGGCTAGACAGTCAGCCCCAGCATTTT. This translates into CASSVGLDSQPQHF.